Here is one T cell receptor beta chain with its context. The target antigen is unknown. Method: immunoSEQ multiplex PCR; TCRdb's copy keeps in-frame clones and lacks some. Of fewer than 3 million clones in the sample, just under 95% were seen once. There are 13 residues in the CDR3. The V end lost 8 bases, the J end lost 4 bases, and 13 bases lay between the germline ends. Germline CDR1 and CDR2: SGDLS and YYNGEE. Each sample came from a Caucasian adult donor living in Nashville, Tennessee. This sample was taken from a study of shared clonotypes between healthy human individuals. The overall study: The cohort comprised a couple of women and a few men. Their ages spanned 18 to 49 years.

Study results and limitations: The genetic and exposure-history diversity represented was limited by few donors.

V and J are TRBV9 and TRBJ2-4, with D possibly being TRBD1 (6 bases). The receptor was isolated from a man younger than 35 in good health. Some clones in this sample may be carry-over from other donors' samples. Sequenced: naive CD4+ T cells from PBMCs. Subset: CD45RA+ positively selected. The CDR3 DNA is TGTGCCAGGCCCGGGACATCTAAAAACATTCAGTACTTC. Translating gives CARPGTSKNIQYF.